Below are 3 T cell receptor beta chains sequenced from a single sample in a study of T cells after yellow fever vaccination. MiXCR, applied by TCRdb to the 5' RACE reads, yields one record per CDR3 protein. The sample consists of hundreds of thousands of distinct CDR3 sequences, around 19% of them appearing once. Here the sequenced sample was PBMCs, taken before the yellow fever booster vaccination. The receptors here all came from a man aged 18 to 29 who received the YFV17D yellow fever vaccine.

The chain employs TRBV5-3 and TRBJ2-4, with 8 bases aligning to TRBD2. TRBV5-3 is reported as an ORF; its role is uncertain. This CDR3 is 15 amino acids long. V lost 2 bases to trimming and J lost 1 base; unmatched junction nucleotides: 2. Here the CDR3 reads CARSLLAGAKNIQYF. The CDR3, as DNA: TGTGCCAGAAGCTTATTAGCGGGGGCCAAAAACATTCAGTACTTC.

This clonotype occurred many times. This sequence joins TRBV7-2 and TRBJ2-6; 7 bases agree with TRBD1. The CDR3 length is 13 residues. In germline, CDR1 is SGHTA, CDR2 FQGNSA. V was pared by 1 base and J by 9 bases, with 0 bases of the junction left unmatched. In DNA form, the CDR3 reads TGTGCCAGCAGCTTAGGACAGGGCAACGTCCTGACTTTC. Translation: CASSLGQGNVLTF. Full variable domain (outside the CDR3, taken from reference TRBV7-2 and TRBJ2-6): GAGVSQSPSNKVTEKGKDVELRCDPISGHTALYWYRQSLGQGLEFLIYFQGNSAPDKSGLPSDRFSAERTGGSVSTLTIQRTQQEDSAVYLCASSLGQGNVLTFGAGSRLTVL.

The CDR3 DNA sequence: TGCGCCAGCAGCCAAGAGGGAAATTGGGGGGAGCTGTTTTTT. It codes for CASSQEGNWGELFF. This rearrangement joins TRBV4-3 to TRBJ2-2; no definite D call. The germline V and J ends were trimmed by 0 bases and 8 bases, with 10 bases remaining between them. CDR3 length: 14 residues. From germline, CDR1 is LGHNA and CDR2 YSLEER.